This entry concerns a single T cell receptor (beta chain). This sample was included in a study of T cell responses to AZD1222 COVID-19 vaccine. The repertoire was sequenced with immunoSEQ multiplex PCR; TCRdb's copy has only in-frame clones and lacks some. The table shows about 94,000 clones, with roughly 90% occurring only once. This receptor was identified in an adult who received the AZD1222 COVID-19 vaccine. The sample in question was peripheral blood, obtained 28 days after the second AZD1222 dose.

CDR3 residues: CASSLTSGRATDTQYF. CDR3 DNA sequence: TGTGCCAGCAGCCTGACTAGCGGGAGGGCCACAGATACGCAGTATTTT. This chain joins TRBV7-2 and TRBJ2-3; 14 bases match TRBD2. Trimming at V came to 5 bases and at J to 2 bases, leaving 3 bases not matched to a gene. Germline V gene sequence: CDR1 SGHTA, CDR2 FQGNSA. The CDR3 totals 16 residues.